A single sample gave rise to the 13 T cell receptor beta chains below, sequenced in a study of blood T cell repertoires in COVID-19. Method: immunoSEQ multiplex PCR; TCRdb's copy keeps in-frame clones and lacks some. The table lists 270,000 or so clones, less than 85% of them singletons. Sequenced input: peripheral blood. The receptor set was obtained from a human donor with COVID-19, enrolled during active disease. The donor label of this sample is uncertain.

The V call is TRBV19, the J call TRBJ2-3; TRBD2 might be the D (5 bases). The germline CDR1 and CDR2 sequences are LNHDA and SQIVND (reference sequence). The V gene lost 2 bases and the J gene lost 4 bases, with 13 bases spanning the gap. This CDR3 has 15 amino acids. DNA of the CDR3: TGTGCCAGTAGTATAACCTCCAACGGGGCAGATACGCAGTATTTT. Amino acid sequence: CASSITSNGADTQYF. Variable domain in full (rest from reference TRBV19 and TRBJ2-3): DGGITQSPKYLFRKEGQNVTLSCEQNLNHDAMYWYRQDPGQGLRLIYYSQIVNDFQKGDIAEGYSVSREKKESFPLTVTSAQKNPTAFYLCASSITSNGADTQYFGPGTRLTVL.

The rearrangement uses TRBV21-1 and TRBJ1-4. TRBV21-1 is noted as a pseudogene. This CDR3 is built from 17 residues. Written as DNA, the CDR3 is TGTGCCAGCAGCAAAGTTCCCGGAGGAACCCGCGGGGAAAAACTGTTTTTT. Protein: CASSKVPGGTRGEKLFF.

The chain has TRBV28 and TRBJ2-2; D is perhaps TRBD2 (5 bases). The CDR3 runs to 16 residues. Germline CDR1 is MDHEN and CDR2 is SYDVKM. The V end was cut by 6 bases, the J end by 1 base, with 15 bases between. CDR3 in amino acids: CASSPLAGWNTGELFF. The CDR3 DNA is TGTGCCAGCAGCCCACTGGCGGGTTGGAACACCGGGGAGCTGTTTTTT.

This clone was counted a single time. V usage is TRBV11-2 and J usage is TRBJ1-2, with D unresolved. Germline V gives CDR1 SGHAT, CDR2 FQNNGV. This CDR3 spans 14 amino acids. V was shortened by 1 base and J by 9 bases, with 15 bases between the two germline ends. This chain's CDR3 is CASSLGAGSESYTF. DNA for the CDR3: TGTGCCAGCAGCTTAGGGGCGGGATCCGAGAGCTACACCTTC.

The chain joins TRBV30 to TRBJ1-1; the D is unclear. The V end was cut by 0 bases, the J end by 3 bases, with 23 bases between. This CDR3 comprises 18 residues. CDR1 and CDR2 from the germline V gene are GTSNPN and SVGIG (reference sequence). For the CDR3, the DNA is TGTGCCTGGAGTGTTGTCTCAATAAGGAGTCCCGGGGACACTGAAGCTTTCTTT. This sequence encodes CAWSVVSIRSPGDTEAFF. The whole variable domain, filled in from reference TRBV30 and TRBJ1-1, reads SQTIHQWPATLVQPVGSPLSLECTVEGTSNPNLYWYRQAAGRGLQLLFYSVGIGQISSEVPQNLSASRPQDRQFILSSKKLLLSDSGFYLCAWSVVSIRSPGDTEAFFGQGTRLTVV.

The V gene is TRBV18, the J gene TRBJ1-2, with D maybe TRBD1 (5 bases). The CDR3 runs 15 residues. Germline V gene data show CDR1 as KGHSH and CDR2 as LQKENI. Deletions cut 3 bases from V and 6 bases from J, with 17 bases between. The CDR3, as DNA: TGTGCCAGCTCACCCGATTTGGGGGGTGTGGATGGCTACACCTTC. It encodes CASSPDLGGVDGYTF.

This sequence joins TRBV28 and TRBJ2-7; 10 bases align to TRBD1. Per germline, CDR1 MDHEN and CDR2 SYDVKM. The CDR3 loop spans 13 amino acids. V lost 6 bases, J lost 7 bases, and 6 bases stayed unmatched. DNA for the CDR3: TGTGCCAGCAGGACAGGGGGCAGGGGGGAGCAGTACTTC. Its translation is CASRTGGRGEQYF.

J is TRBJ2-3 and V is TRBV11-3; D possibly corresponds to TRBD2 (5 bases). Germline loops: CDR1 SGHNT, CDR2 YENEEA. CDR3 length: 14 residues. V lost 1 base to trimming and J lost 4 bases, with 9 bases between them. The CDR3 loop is CASSLGPGSDTQYF. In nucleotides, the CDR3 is TGTGCCAGCAGCTTAGGACCGGGGTCAGATACGCAGTATTTT.

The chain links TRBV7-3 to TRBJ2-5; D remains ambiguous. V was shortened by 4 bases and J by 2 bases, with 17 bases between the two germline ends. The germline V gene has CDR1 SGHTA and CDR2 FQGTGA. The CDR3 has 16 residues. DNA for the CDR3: TGTGCCAGCAGCTCCCCGACCTCTAGGCGACAAGAGACCCAGTACTTC. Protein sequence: CASSSPTSRRQETQYF.

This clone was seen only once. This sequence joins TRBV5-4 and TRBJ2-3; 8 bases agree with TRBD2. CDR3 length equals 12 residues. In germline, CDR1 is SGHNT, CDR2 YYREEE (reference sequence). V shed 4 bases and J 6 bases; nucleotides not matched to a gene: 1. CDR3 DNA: TGTGCCAGCAGCCCGGGGGGGGATACGCAGTATTTT. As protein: CASSPGGDTQYF.

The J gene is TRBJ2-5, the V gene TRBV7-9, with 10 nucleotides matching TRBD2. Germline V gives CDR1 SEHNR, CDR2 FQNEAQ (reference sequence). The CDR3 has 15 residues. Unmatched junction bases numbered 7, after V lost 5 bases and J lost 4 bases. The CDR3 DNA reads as TGTGCCAGCAGCCGGAGCGGGAGGGGGCGAGAGACCCAGTACTTC. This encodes CASSRSGRGRETQYF.

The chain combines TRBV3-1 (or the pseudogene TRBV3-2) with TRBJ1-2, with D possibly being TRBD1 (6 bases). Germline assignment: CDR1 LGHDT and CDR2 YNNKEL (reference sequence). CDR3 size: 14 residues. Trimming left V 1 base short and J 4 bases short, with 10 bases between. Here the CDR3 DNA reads TGTGCCAGCAGCCAAGTTGCCAGGGGCTATGGCTACACCTTC. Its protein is CASSQVARGYGYTF.

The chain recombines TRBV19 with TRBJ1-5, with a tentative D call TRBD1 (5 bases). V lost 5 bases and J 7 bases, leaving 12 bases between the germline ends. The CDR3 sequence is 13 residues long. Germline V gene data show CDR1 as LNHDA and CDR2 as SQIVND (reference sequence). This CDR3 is CASSVSTDQPQHF. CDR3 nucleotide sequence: TGTGCCAGTAGTGTATCGACAGACCAGCCCCAGCATTTT.